A selection of T cell receptor beta chains follows, all from one sample in a study of persistence of HIV-infected CD4 T cells. Their specific antigens are unknown. Method: immunoSEQ multiplex PCR; TCRdb's copy keeps in-frame clones and lacks some. Of about 36,000 clones in the sample, 85% were seen once. Sequencing was performed on cultured CD4+ T cells from PBMCs, taken from a patient who received antiretroviral therapy. Every receptor here comes from an adult with HIV. The donor label of this sample is uncertain. Both conserved end residues are trimmed from each CDR3. Not all rows give a size; the values are once, few, many and, for expanded clones, a class.

j_call v_call clone_size cdr3_aa
TRBJ2-1 TRBV29-1 once SVALRTGPGDEQF
TRBJ1-2 TRBV9 - ASSVAPGTHAGYT
TRBJ1-5 TRBV20-1 - SASSSSRNQPQH
TRBJ2-3 TRBV18 - ASSPPRVGDTQY
TRBJ1-6 TRBV27 once ASSSGFDNSPLH
TRBJ2-7 TRBV29-1 once SVVLGTGGSEQY
TRBJ1-4 TRBV2 - ASISLNEKLF
TRBJ2-3 TRBV7-3 - ASSSLGDQDTQY
TRBJ1-1 TRBV5-1 once ASSSTGDTEAF
TRBJ1-5 TRBV19 - ASPPTEAQH
TRBJ1-6 TRBV5-1 - ASSTRTANSPLH
TRBJ1-2 TRBV12-2 - ASRLRQGATSHYGYT
TRBJ2-7 TRBV3-1/TRBV3-2 - ATPGDDSS
TRBJ2-1 TRBV12-5 - ASGLVYGYDEQF
TRBJ2-7 TRBV5-1 - ASSLSGGSSYEQY
TRBJ2-7 TRBV19 - ASSRGLAGSRGDYEQY
TRBJ1-3 TRBV15 - ATSRDKPVDTIY
TRBJ1-5 TRBV2 once ASSERAHSNQPQH
TRBJ1-6 TRBV28 - ATRGTASYNSPLH
TRBJ2-5 TRBV2 - ASRTNQETQY
TRBJ1-1 TRBV6-4 - ASSRGVGTEAF
TRBJ1-5 TRBV15 - ATSRDGTEIQPQH
TRBJ1-6 TRBV7-9 - ASSLGDRVNSPLH
TRBJ2-2 TRBV9 - ASSVVTSGTGELF
TRBJ1-2 TRBV15 - ATSGPAAGGSGYT
TRBJ2-7 TRBV7-8 - ASNWGTGAYEQY
TRBJ2-7 TRBV5-3 - ARSEGTGGGGASAG
TRBJ1-2 TRBV25-1 - ASSDSGGQRSYGYT
TRBJ1-6 TRBV13 once ASSPQPDRGSPLH
TRBJ2-3 TRBV28 once ASSSTGRRDTQY
TRBJ1-1 TRBV5-1 - ASSQYRANDLMTNTEAF
TRBJ2-2 TRBV7-3 - ASCAGGNTGELF
TRBJ2-7 TRBV19 - ASSIDGTGGYEQY
TRBJ2-1 TRBV24-1 - RPTGRGGPYEQF
TRBJ1-2 TRBV7-3 - ASSLTMVATGRGYT
TRBJ1-4 TRBV7-8 - ASSLGGLGEKLF
TRBJ2-7 TRBV5-1 - ASSANRDRAYEQY
TRBJ1-2 TRBV7-2 - ASSWWTGEYGYT
TRBJ1-4 TRBV7-6 - ASSLAEQGARLF
TRBJ1-5 TRBV27 - ASSKGGRGQPQH
TRBJ2-7 TRBV19 - ASSVRDRGSYEQY
TRBJ2-3 TRBV7-9 - ASSLGTGPTDTQY
TRBJ1-2 TRBV6-5 few ASSTTVENYGYT
TRBJ2-7 TRBV6-1 - ASSEAGGTYEQY
TRBJ1-5 TRBV19 - ASSIDPPRGYSNQPQH
TRBJ2-6 TRBV27 - ASSKTGGPGANVLT
TRBJ1-2 TRBV28 - ASGSSGIYGYT
TRBJ2-1 TRBV7-9 few ASSLRLPEYNEQF
TRBJ2-3 TRBV18 - ASSPLRTMTSTDTQY
TRBJ1-1 TRBV10-3 - AISVGQGTMNTEAF
TRBJ1-6 TRBV9 - ASSVGRSSPLH
TRBJ2-3 TRBV9 once ASSVESSGGTDTQY
TRBJ2-3 TRBV3-1/TRBV3-2 - ASRKRGGTDTQY
TRBJ1-6 TRBV27 - ASSYDRNSPLH
TRBJ2-1 TRBV5-1 - ASSLDGGVSFNEQF
TRBJ1-2 TRBV18 - ASSPGQGAFT
TRBJ2-7 TRBV28 - ASSLLLGMGHEQY
TRBJ1-6 TRBV27 - ASSLPNSPLH
TRBJ1-2 TRBV19 - ASSTLGDSYGYT